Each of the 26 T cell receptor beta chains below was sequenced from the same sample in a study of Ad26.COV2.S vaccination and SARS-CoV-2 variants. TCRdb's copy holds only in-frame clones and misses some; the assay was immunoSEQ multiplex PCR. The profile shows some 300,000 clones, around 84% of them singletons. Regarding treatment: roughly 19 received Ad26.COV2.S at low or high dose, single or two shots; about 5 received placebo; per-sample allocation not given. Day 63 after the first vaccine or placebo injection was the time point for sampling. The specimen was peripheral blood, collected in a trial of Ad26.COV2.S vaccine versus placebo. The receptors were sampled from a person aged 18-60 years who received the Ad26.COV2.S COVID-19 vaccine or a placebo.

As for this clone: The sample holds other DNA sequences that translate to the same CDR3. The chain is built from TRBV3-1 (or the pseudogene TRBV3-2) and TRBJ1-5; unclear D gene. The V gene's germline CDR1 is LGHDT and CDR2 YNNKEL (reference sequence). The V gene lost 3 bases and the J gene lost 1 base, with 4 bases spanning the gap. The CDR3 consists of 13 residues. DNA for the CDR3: TGTGCCAGCAGCCAGGGAAGCAATCAGCCCCAGCATTTT. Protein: CASSQGSNQPQHF.

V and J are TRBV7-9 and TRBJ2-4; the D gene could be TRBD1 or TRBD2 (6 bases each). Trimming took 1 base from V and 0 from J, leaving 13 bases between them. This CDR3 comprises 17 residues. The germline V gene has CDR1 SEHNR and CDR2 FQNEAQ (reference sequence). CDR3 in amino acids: CASSLGGARLAKNIQYF. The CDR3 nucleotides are TGTGCCAGCAGCTTAGGGGGGGCCAGACTAGCCAAAAACATTCAGTACTTC. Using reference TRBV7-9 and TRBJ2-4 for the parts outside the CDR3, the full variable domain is DTGVSQNPRHKITKRGQNVTFRCDPISEHNRLYWYRQTLGQGPEFLTYFQNEAQLEKSRLLSDRFSAERPKGSFSTLEIQRTEQGDSAMYLCASSLGGARLAKNIQYFGAGTRLSVL.

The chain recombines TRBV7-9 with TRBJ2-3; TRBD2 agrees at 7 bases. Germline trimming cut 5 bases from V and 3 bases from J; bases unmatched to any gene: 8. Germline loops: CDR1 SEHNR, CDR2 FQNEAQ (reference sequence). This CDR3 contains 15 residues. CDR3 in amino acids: CASSERGGETDTQYF. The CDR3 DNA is TGTGCCAGCAGCGAGCGGGGAGGAGAGACAGATACGCAGTATTTT.

The CDR3 reads CASSVQRLVTGELFF. The CDR3 region has the DNA TGTGCCAGCAGCGTACAAAGGCTAGTAACCGGGGAGCTGTTTTTT. The chain recombines TRBV9 with TRBJ2-2; D is ambiguous. This CDR3 has 15 amino acids. Germline lookup yields CDR1 SGDLS and CDR2 YYNGEE. Trimming removed 1 base from V and 5 bases from J, with 12 bases in between.

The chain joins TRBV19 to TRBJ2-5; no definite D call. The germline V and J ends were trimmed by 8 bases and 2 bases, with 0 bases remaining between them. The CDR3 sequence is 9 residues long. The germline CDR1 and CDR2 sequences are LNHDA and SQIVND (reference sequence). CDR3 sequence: CASQETQYF. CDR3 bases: TGTGCCAGTCAAGAGACCCAGTACTTC.

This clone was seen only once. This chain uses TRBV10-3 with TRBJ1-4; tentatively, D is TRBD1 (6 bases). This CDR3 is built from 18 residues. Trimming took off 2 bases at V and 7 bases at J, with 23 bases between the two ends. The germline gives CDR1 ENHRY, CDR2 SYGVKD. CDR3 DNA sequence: TGTGCCATCAGTGAGGTATCACCGACGGAGGGGGGAAGTGAAAAACTGTTTTTT. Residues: CAISEVSPTEGGSEKLFF.

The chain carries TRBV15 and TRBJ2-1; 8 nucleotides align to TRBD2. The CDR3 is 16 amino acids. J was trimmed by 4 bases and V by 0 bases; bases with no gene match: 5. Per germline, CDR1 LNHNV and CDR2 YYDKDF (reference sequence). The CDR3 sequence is CATSRDAAGAYNEQFF. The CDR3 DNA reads TGTGCCACCAGCAGAGACGCAGCGGGGGCTTACAATGAGCAGTTCTTC.

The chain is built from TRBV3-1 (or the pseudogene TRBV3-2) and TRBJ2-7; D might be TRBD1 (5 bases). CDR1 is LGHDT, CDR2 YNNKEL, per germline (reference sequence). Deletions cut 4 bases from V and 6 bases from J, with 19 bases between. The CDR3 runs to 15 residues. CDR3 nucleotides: TGTGCCAGCAGCCTTCGACAGAATTCCCATGTCGAGCAGTACTTC. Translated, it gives CASSLRQNSHVEQYF.

CDR3 region: CASRPLTSGGAGDTQYF. In DNA, the CDR3 is TGCGCCAGCAGGCCTTTGACTAGCGGGGGGGCAGGTGATACGCAGTATTTT. V is TRBV5-1 and J is TRBJ2-3; 14 nucleotides match TRBD2. Germline V CDR1 and CDR2: SGHRS, YFSETQ. This CDR3 is 17 amino acids long. The trim removed 5 bases at V and 6 bases at J, leaving 11 bases unmatched.

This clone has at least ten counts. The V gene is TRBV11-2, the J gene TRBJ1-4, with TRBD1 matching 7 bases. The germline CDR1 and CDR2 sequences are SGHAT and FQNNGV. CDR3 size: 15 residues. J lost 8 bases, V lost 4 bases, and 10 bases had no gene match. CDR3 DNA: TGTGCCAGCAGCTCTCTTACAGGGGCGGGGGAAAAACTGTTTTTT. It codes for CASSSLTGAGEKLFF. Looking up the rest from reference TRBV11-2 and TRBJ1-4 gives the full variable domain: EAGVAQSPRYKIIEKRQSVAFWCNPISGHATLYWYQQILGQGPKLLIQFQNNGVVDDSQLPKDRFSAERLKGVDSTLKIQPAKLEDSAVYLCASSSLTGAGEKLFFGSGTQLSVL.

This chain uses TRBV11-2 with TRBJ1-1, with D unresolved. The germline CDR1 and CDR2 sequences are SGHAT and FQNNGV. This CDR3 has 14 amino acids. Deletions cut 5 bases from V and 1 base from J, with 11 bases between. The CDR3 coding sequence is TGTGCCAGCAGCGGAGGCGGAAGGAACACTGAAGCTTTCTTT. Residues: CASSGGGRNTEAFF.

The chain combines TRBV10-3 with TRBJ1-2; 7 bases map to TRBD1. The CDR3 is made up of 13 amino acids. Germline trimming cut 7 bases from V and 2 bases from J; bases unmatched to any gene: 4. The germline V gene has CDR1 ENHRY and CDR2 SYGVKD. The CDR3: CAITGTANYGYTF. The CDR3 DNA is TGTGCCATCACCGGGACAGCAAACTATGGCTACACCTTC.

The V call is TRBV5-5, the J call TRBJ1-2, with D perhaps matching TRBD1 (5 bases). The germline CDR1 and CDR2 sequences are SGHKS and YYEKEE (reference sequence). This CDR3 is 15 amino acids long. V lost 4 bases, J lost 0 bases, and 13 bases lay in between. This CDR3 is CASSVGTVANYGYTF. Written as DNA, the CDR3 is TGTGCCAGCAGCGTCGGGACGGTAGCTAACTATGGCTACACCTTC.

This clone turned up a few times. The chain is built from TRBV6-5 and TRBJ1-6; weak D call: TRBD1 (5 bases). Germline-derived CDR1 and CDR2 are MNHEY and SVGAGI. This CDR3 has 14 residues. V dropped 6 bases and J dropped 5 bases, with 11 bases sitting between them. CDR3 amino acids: CASSRALHNSPLHF. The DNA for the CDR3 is TGTGCCAGCAGCAGGGCGCTCCATAATTCACCCCTCCACTTT.

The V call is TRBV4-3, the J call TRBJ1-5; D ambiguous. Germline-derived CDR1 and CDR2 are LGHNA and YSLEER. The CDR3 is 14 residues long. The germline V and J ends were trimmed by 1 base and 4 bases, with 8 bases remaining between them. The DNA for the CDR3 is TGCGCCAGCAGCCAAGGTCTGGGAAATCAGCCCCAGCATTTT. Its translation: CASSQGLGNQPQHF.

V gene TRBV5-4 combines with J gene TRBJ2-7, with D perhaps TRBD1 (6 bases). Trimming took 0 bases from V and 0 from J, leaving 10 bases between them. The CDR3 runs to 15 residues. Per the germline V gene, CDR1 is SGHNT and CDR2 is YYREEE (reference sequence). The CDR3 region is CASSLGTDYSYEQYF. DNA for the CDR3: TGTGCCAGCAGCTTGGGGACAGACTACTCCTACGAGCAGTACTTC.

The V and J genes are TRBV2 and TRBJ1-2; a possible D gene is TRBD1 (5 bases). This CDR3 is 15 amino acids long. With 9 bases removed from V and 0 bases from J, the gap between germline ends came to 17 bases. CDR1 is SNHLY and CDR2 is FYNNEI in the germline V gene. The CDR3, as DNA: TGTGCCAGTCTACCCGGGACGGGGGCTAACTATGGCTACACCTTC. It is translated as CASLPGTGANYGYTF. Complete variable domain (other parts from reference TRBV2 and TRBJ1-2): EPEVTQTPSHQVTQMGQEVILRCVPISNHLYFYWYRQILGQKVEFLVSFYNNEISEKSEIFDDQFSVERPDGSNFTLKIRSTKLEDSAMYFCASLPGTGANYGYTFGSGTRLTVV.

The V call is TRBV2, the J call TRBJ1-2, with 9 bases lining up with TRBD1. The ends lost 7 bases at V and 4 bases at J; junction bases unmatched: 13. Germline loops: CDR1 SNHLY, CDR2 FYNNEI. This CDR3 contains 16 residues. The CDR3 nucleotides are TGTGCCAGCAAGCGGGACAGGGACCGCTCTGGCTATGGCTACACCTTC. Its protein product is CASKRDRDRSGYGYTF. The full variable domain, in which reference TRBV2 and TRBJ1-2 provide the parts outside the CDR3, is EPEVTQTPSHQVTQMGQEVILRCVPISNHLYFYWYRQILGQKVEFLVSFYNNEISEKSEIFDDQFSVERPDGSNFTLKIRSTKLEDSAMYFCASKRDRDRSGYGYTFGSGTRLTVV.

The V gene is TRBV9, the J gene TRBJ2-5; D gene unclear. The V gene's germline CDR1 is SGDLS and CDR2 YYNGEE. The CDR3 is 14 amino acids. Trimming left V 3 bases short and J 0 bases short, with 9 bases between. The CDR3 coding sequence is TGTGCCAGCAGCGCCCGGATGTACCAAGAGACCCAGTACTTC. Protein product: CASSARMYQETQYF.

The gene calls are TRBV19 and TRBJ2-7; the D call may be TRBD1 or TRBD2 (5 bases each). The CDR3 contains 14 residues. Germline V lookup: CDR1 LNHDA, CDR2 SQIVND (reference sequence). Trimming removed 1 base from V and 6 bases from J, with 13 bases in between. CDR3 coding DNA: TGTGCCAGTAGTATAGTAGGGAGTGGGGGCGAGCAGTACTTC. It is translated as CASSIVGSGGEQYF.

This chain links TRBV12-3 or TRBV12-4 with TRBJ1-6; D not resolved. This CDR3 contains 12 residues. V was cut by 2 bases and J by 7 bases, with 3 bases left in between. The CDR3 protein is CASSLPNSPLHF. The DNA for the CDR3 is TGTGCCAGCAGTTTACCGAATTCACCCCTCCACTTT.

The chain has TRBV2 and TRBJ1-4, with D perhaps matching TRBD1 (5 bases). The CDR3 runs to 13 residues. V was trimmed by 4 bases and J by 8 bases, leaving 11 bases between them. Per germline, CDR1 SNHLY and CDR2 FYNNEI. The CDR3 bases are TGTGCCAGCAGTGTCAGGGTTGGGGAAAAACTGTTTTTT. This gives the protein CASSVRVGEKLFF.

The CDR3 reads CASSQVGLRAYEQYF. CDR3 DNA sequence: TGTGCCAGCAGCCAAGTAGGACTGCGAGCCTACGAGCAGTACTTC. The V gene is TRBV3-1 (or the pseudogene TRBV3-2), the J gene TRBJ2-7; possible D gene TRBD2, 5 bases. CDR3 length equals 15 residues. CDR1 is LGHDT and CDR2 is YNNKEL in the germline V gene (reference sequence). V was clipped by 1 base and J by 2 bases, with 12 bases between them.

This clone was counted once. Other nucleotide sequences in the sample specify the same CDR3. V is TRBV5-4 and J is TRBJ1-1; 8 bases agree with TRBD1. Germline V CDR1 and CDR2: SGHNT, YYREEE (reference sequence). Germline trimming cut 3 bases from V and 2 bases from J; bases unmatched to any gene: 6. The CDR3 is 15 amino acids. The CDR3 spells CASSSRDRGNTEAFF. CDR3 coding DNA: TGTGCCAGCAGCTCCAGAGACAGGGGAAACACTGAAGCTTTCTTT.

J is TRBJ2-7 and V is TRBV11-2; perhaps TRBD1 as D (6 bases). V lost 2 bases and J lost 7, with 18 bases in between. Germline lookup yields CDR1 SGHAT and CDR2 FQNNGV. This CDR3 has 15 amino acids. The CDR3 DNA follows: TGTGCCAGCAGCTTATGGCGGCAGGGGCGGAGGGAGCAGTACTTC. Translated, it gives CASSLWRQGRREQYF.

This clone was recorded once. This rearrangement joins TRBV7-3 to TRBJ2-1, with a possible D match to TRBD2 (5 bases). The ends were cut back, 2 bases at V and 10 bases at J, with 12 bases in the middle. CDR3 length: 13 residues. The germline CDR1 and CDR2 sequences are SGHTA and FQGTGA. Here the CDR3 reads CASSLVSSREQFF. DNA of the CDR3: TGTGCCAGCAGCTTAGTATCTAGCAGAGAGCAGTTCTTC.